This T cell receptor beta chain was found in a study of regulatory T cells in long-lasting Graves disease. About the research overall: Patients with persistent Graves' disease had over 5 years of antithyroid drugs and persistent TSH receptor antibodies. Study-wide findings and caveats: Possibly, accuracy suffered from the small sample size.

This clonotype was observed a handful of times. Its cognate antigen is unknown. Arm-PCR of CDR3 regions and iRepertoire HTBI primers were the basis on which TCR beta libraries were built. TCRdb passed the multiplex PCR reads through MiXCR, listing each CDR3 protein once. This sample has 600,000 to 800,000 distinct CDR3 sequences, with roughly 30% found just once. As for time point: persistent/refractory GD, antithyroid drugs over 5 years with positive TRAb. The authors made the TCR library using RNA they extracted from PBMCs. In this cohort, patients came from an endocrinology department located in Xi'an, China. V shed 4 bases, J shed 4 bases, and the junction held 8 bases outside the gene matches. The CDR3 is 14 amino acids. The V gene's germline CDR1 is DFQATT and CDR2 SNEGSKA (reference sequence).

V usage is TRBV20-1 and J usage is TRBJ2-5; 8 bases match TRBD2. Source: peripheral blood mononuclear cells (PBMCs), taken when the disease was refractory, from a patient treated with antithyroid drugs. This clonotype originated in a female donor with Graves disease. The CDR3 DNA reads as TGCAGTGCTAATCGGGGGGGAGTCGGAGAGACCCAGTACTTC. Its translation: CSANRGGVGETQYF.